This TCR beta chain came from a study of shared clonotypes between healthy human individuals. Produced via immunoSEQ multiplex PCR; TCRdb's table is partial and in-frame only. The sample holds fewer than 1.6 million clones; about 98.5% are singletons and the top ten take 0.36%. V was shortened by 5 bases and J by 1 base, with 12 bases between the two germline ends. Germline CDR1 reads SEHNR; CDR2 reads FQNEAQ (reference sequence). This CDR3 region has 14 residues. The sequenced material came from naive CD4+ T cells sorted from blood. Indicated subset: CD45RA+ positively selected. This TCR came from a man aged 25-45 years in good health. The rearrangement joins TRBV7-9 to TRBJ2-7, with D possibly called TRBD1 or TRBD2 (6 bases each). CDR3 sequence: CASSLQGTSYEQYF. Written as DNA, the CDR3 is TGTGCCAGCAGCCTTCAGGGGACTTCCTACGAGCAGTACTTC.